The source of this TCR beta chain is a study of blood T cells in healthy people across ages (dated by TCRdb to the mid-2010s). Regarding the complete study: In model experiments, roughly one uniquely barcoded TCR beta cDNA molecule per two T cells was captured by template switching. Age-related changes in TCR beta repertoire diversity were measured in the study by deep sequencing normalized with unique cDNA molecular identifiers. The donors were split into four age groups: young (average 16 years), middle-aged (roughly 42), aged (approximately 59) and long-lived (under 90). To avoid experimental bias, donors of different ages were distributed randomly across sequencing lanes. The study analyzed two additional independent replicas of 1 million unique cDNA reads from the same blood draw for two donors, one aged 18 to 29 and one aged 80 or older. Broad study findings and their caveats: Conclusive comparison of naive and antigen-experienced compartments was prevented by the profiling of bulk unsorted PBMCs. Compared with the aged group, the long-lived group had more naive CD4+ T cells, fewer expanded clones and increased TCR diversity, suggesting age selection. Because donor CMV infection status was unknown, age-related changes in expanded clonotypes were potentially confounded. The percentage of naive T cells measured by flow cytometry correlated strongly with observed TCR beta diversity. Estimates of total diversity based on one million sequenced T cells were considered lower bounds and underestimates. Observed TCR beta diversity per million T cells fell roughly linearly with age, and a significant reduction was already apparent by age roughly 40.

On this clonotype: Its antigen has not been determined. There are no base qualities to consult, and no much larger clone falls within one base.

Systemically healthy Caucasian individuals from Russia, around 39 in total and aged roughly 6 to 100 years, were included as donors. Each donor gave ten milliliters of peripheral blood, collected into EDTA-treated Vacutainer tubes. Ficoll-Paque density-gradient centrifugation was used to isolate PBMCs, with at least 7 million per sample. Total RNA, at least 5 micrograms per sample, was extracted from PBMCs with Trizol reagent. For every donor, flow cytometry on a PBMC aliquot measured the percentage of naive CD45RAhigh/CD27high T cells. Receptor amplification or capture employed 5' RACE. Sequencing instrument: Illumina HiSeq 2500. A second PCR of about 7 to 12 cycles was run with a J-beta primer mix and a sample-barcoded 5' primer. Each TCR beta cDNA molecule received a unique molecular identifier from a template-switch 5' adaptor carrying 12 random nucleotides. At least 2.5 million CDR3-containing paired-end reads were obtained from each sample. First-strand cDNA synthesis was performed from all RNA using the Mint cDNA synthesis kit, with priming by a TRBC-specific oligonucleotide. All cDNA was treated with uracil-DNA glycosylase and then went through a first 18-cycle PCR with the universal primers M1SS and BC2_uni_R. The study's own analysis went as follows. Normalization of each sample was performed by random selection of 1 million high-quality reads, each carrying a distinct molecular identifier. Instead of being binned into consensus sequences, reads that shared molecular identifiers were thrown out. MiTCR, with a Q25 quality threshold and the strictest error-elimination algorithm, was used for CDR3 identification, clonotype clustering and error correction. Lower-bound total TCR beta diversity was estimated with a nonparametric unseen species model using Euler transformation. Using fastp trimming at Q25 and MiXCR clonotype assembly, TCRdb reanalyzed the public sequencing data and kept in-frame beta chains. Each entry is one CDR3 protein sequence, shown with its most common DNA and genes. TCRdb, not the authors, supplied the V and J calls. Within this sample are 1.5 million to 2 million distinct CDR3 sequences, with roughly 50% of them counted one time only. The ten largest clones take up less than 2.5% of the sample.

The material sequenced was blood. The receptor comes from a woman in her 40s in good health.

The CDR3 region: CASSRTSGGPSTDTQYF. The bases are TGTGCCAGCAGCCGGACTAGCGGGGGGCCTAGCACAGATACGCAGTATTTT. The chain employs TRBV11-2 and TRBJ2-3, with 14 junctional bases fitting TRBD2. The CDR3, cysteine through phenylalanine, is 17 amino acids long. Of the read, only the CDR3 DNA is kept; its 51 bases are in frame from base 1. The V end gives up 5 bases and the J end 0 bases, leaving 4 bases in the junction not matched to a gene. CDR1 is given as SGHAT and CDR2 as FQNNGV, both from the germline V gene.